Below are 8 T cell receptor beta chains sequenced from a single sample in a study of identical twins. TCRdb re-called the 5' RACE reads through MiXCR, storing one row per CDR3 protein. The table records hundreds of thousands of distinct CDR3 sequences, around 7.5% of them present only once. In addition, the sample was reused for a study of yellow fever vaccine responses in identical twins.

Sequencing was carried out using PBMCs. Receptor source: a woman aged 18-30 years in good health.

This rearrangement joins TRBV20-1 to TRBJ2-1, with 7 bases matching TRBD1. The CDR3 covers 11 residues. Germline values: CDR1 DFQATT, CDR2 SNEGSKA (reference sequence). V was pared by 2 bases and J by 14 bases, with 6 bases of the junction left unmatched. CDR3 nucleotides: TGCAGTGCTAGAAACACAGGGGTGGAGTTCTTC. Translation: CSARNTGVEFF.

This clonotype appeared a few times. The chain links TRBV24-1 to TRBJ2-1, with a weak D call TRBD1 (6 bases). This CDR3 is 13 amino acids long. Germline V gene sequence: CDR1 KGHDR, CDR2 SFDVKD. The V end was cut by 4 bases, the J end by 8 bases, with 11 bases between. CDR3 DNA: TGTGCCACCAGTGACCACAGGGTGGATGAGCAGTTCTTC. Translation gives CATSDHRVDEQFF.

Ten or more counts support this clonotype. This sequence joins TRBV5-1 and TRBJ2-2, with 12 bases aligning to TRBD2. The germline CDR1 and CDR2 sequences are SGHRS and YFSETQ. The CDR3 is 17 residues long. The V and J ends lost 4 bases and 6 bases, in that order; junction bases with no gene match: 10. CDR3 sequence: CASSPRTSGNFAGELFF. CDR3 DNA sequence: TGCGCCAGCAGCCCTCGGACTAGCGGGAATTTTGCCGGGGAGCTGTTTTTT. Filled out from reference TRBV5-1 and TRBJ2-2, the complete variable domain reads KAGVTQTPRYLIKTRGQQVTLSCSPISGHRSVSWYQQTPGQGLQFLFEYFSETQRNKGNFPGRFSGRQFSNSRSEMNVSTLELGDSALYLCASSPRTSGNFAGELFFGEGSRLTVL.

The table lists this clonotype with a few counts. The chain recombines TRBV20-1 with TRBJ2-7, with 8 bases fitting TRBD2. J gave up 3 bases and V 1 base, and 2 bases lay outside the gene matches. The germline CDR1 and CDR2 sequences are DFQATT and SNEGSKA (reference sequence). This CDR3 spans 13 amino acids. The CDR3 spells CSARGSGSYEQYF. The DNA for the CDR3 is TGCAGTGCTAGAGGCAGCGGGAGCTACGAGCAGTACTTC.

The J gene is TRBJ2-3, the V gene TRBV20-1; D is undetermined. This CDR3 is 15 amino acids long. The ends were cut back, 0 bases at V and 0 bases at J, with 10 bases in the middle. Germline CDR1 and CDR2: DFQATT and SNEGSKA (reference sequence). For the CDR3, the DNA is TGCAGTGCTAGAGACGTCAATACTAGCACAGATACGCAGTATTTT. It specifies CSARDVNTSTDTQYF.

This clonotype was seen many times. CDR3 coding DNA: TGTGCCGGAGGGAAGGGGAGCACAGATACGCAGTATTTT. Amino acids: CAGGKGSTDTQYF. The rearrangement uses TRBV7-9 and TRBJ2-3, with D possibly being TRBD2 (6 bases). The V gene lost 11 bases and the J gene lost 0 bases, with 12 bases spanning the gap. Looked up from germline, CDR1 is SEHNR and CDR2 is FQNEAQ (reference sequence). CDR3 length equals 13 residues.

In its sample, this clonotype was seen many times. V and J are TRBV12-3 or TRBV12-4 and TRBJ2-5; no clear D. V lost 3 bases, J lost 3 bases, and 8 bases lay in between. The CDR3 sequence is 13 residues long. The CDR3 spells CASSFEEKETQYF. The DNA of the CDR3 is TGTGCCAGCAGTTTTGAGGAGAAAGAGACCCAGTACTTC.

The chain uses TRBV5-1 and TRBJ2-1; perhaps TRBD2 as D (6 bases). The CDR3 runs 15 residues. V gave up 1 base and J gave up 0 bases, with 8 bases separating them. Germline CDR1 reads SGHRS; CDR2 reads YFSETQ. For the CDR3, the DNA is TGCGCCAGCAGCTTGACTAGCAACTCCTACAATGAGCAGTTCTTC. Its translation: CASSLTSNSYNEQFF.